This TCR beta chain was captured in a study of blood T cell repertoires in COVID-19. About the study: Sites in the United States, Italy and Spain provided acute and convalescent COVID-19 samples. T cells, B-cell-depleted T cells, or PBMCs supplied cDNA or gDNA.

Original handling: Scientists estimated how many nucleated cells there were by amplifying reference gene primers. Method: immunoSEQ multiplex PCR; TCRdb's copy keeps in-frame clones and lacks some. The DNA gave D and trimming, while V, J and clone size come from that table. The sample consists of some 180,000 clones, 75% to 80% of them appearing once. The clonotype was recovered from a woman in her fifties or sixties with active or convalescent COVID-19. Sequencing was done on a sample of peripheral blood.

The chain's CDR3 is CASSHSISRTRTGELFF. For the CDR3, the DNA is TGCGCCAGCAGCCACTCGATATCCCGAACTAGGACCGGGGAGCTGTTTTTT. The chain couples TRBV4-3 to TRBJ2-2; TRBD2 is a possible D gene (5 bases). The V gene's germline CDR1 is LGHNA and CDR2 YSLEER. The CDR3 is 17 amino acids. The V end lost 3 bases, the J end lost 5 bases, and 19 bases lay between the germline ends.